This T cell receptor beta chain was sequenced during a study of regulatory T cells in long-lasting Graves disease. Study details: Those with persistent Graves' disease had received antithyroid drugs for over 5 years with positive TSH receptor antibodies. Whole-study results and caveats: Persistent Graves' patients showed reduced TCR diversity versus newly diagnosed patients. Thyroid tissue was not sampled; only peripheral blood was.

Indicated time point: persistent/refractory GD, antithyroid drugs over 5 years with positive TRAb. Extracted RNA from PBMCs served as the source of the TCR library. As concerns this clonotype: Antigen specificity is unknown.

Combining iRepertoire HTBI primers with Arm-PCR of CDR3 regions, the authors built TCR beta libraries. TCRdb redid the calling of the multiplex PCR reads with MiXCR, one entry per CDR3 protein. The repertoire consists of over 350,000 distinct CDR3 sequences, with roughly 20% occurring once and the leading ten covering about 20%. The TCR originated in a female donor with Graves disease. This material consisted of peripheral blood mononuclear cells (PBMCs), taken when the disease was refractory, from a patient treated with antithyroid drugs.

Here the CDR3 DNA reads TGTGCCAGTAGTATATCGACAGCGGGGAACACTGAAGCTTTCTTT. Translation: CASSISTAGNTEAFF. This rearrangement joins TRBV19 to TRBJ1-1, with D maybe TRBD1 (5 bases). The length of the CDR3 is 15 residues. Per germline, CDR1 LNHDA and CDR2 SQIVND (reference sequence). The V gene lost 2 bases and the J gene lost 1 base, with 11 bases spanning the gap.